This TCR beta chain stems from a study of graft-versus-host responses after intestinal transplantation (dated by TCRdb to the early 2020s). Concerning the study at large: The transplants that recipients received were multivisceral, liver-intestinal, or isolated intestinal. Graft-versus-host and host-versus-graft alloreactive T cell clones were tracked in the graft, circulation and bone marrow after intestinal transplantation using bulk TCR-beta CDR3 sequencing. Of the 20 to 30 intestinal transplant recipients enrolled in the cohort, one of whom was a retransplant, a few patients without pretransplant specimens were excluded. Rather than going through the commercial service, samples from three later patients were sequenced in-house on an Illumina MiSeq and processed with MiXCR. Donor T cell macrochimerism was defined as a peak of at least 4% donor T cells among recipient peripheral blood mononuclear cells. Anti-thymocyte globulin induction was given to all recipients, followed by maintenance tacrolimus and steroids for around three years. To identify alloreactive clones, pre-transplant mixed lymphocyte reaction products were sequenced and compared with unstimulated pre-transplant donor and recipient T cells. Here is what the overall study found, with its caveats: GvH clones were detected in recipient bone marrow, and some appeared earlier in ileal mucosa or blood, consistent with an intestinal mucosal origin. The relatively low number and heterogeneity of intestinal transplant patients limited the conclusions. High GvH to HvG T cell clonal ratios were observed in the allografts of patients with donor T cell macrochimerism. Peak levels of circulating GvH clones were associated with declines in HvG clones early after transplant.

For CDR1 and CDR2, the germline V gene lists SGHVS and FQNEAQ. The CDR3 spans 17 residues, from the cysteine through the phenylalanine. Here the CDR3 DNA is all that survives: 51 bases in frame from base 1. Trimming costs V 5 bases and J 1 base, and their ends lie 18 bases apart. Library method: the immunoSEQ multiplex PCR assay. High-throughput TCR-beta CDR3 sequencing of genomic DNA from most patients was performed by Adaptive Biotechnologies. As for how the authors treated the data: Adaptive's ImmunoSEQ software was the source of the TCR sequencing data for roughly 19 patients, while a few other patients were processed with MiXCR and VDJtools. Because the origin of CDR3 nucleotide sequences shared between donor and recipient could not be assigned, those sequences were removed. To be classed as alloreactive, a clone needed at least 2-fold expansion over unstimulated cells and a minimum CFSE-low frequency of 0.002% (template counts) or 0.001% (read counts). A clone was considered mappable if detected in the sequenced pre-transplant spleen, lymph node, or MLR CFSE-low populations of the donor or recipient. The cumulative frequency of alloreactive clones was calculated as a percentage of all sequences, weighted by copy number. Not all clones reach the TCRdb copy of this immuneACCESS table, which keeps in-frame sequences only. Checked studies attribute under half of the gap to unresolved V genes and leave the rest unexplained. V, J and clone size are those of that table, while D and trimming were read from the DNA. The sample table holds about 38,000 clones, of which roughly four fifths were seen once. The leading ten clones occupy about 4% of the sample.

This clone has only a few counts. Its antigen is still unknown. No base quality information exists; no much larger clone differs at one position. Blood samples were collected up to 4 times in the first month after transplant and then at least monthly when available. The source material was PBMCs, sampled around 1,000 days after transplant. In this chain, TRBV7-8 is recombined with TRBJ1-5, with a tentative D gene TRBD1 over 5 matching bases. The clonotype originates from a human patient who received an intestinal transplant, so some T cells may come from the graft donor. The DNA reads as follows: TGTGCCAGCAGCCTACGGGGGGGTCTAACGAGCAATCAGCCCCAGCATTTT. Protein translation: CASSLRGGLTSNQPQHF.